This entry concerns a single T cell receptor beta chain. The second PCR ran about 6 to 11 cycles with a sample-barcoded 5' primer and J-beta primers. With 12 random nucleotides, a template-switch adaptor tagged each individual cDNA molecule. Using its own MiXCR run on the 5' RACE reads, TCRdb lists one record per CDR3 protein. The table has about a million distinct CDR3 sequences, 35% to 40% seen once. The data are from a study of blood T cells in healthy people across ages. PBMCs numbering at least 6 million were isolated per sample. CDR3 length equals 13 residues. CDR1 DFQATT and CDR2 SNEGSKA come from the germline V gene (reference sequence). V was clipped by 6 bases and J by 8 bases, with 19 bases between them.

This receptor was taken from a man aged 18 to 35 in good health. Specimen: blood. This chain connects TRBV20-1 to TRBJ1-2; D possibly corresponds to TRBD1 (5 bases). CDR3 region: CSASAGTAEGYTF. CDR3 nucleotide sequence: TGCAGTGCCAGTGCCGGGACCGCGGAAGGCTACACCTTC.